A selection of T cell receptor beta chains follows, all from one sample in a study of blood T cell repertoires in COVID-19. TCRdb's table, derived via immunoSEQ multiplex PCR, lists solely in-frame clones and lacks some. The data hold 350,000 to 400,000 clones, with approximately 90% observed a single time. Sequencing was done on a sample of PBMCs or T cells enriched from blood (not recorded which). Source of these receptors: a woman between 40 and 55 years old who had been exposed to COVID-19. Both conserved end residues are part of each CDR3. Each record gives: clone size, V gene, J gene, D gene, CDR3 DNA, CDR3 protein. The D gene is left open where the match is weak. A clone size is listed for some rows: how often the clone was seen (once, few, many), or a class if it is expanded.

size: .
V: TRBV2
J: TRBJ1-2
D: TRBD1
DNA: TGTGCCAGCAGTGTAATAGGAGGGACAGGGGATCGGGGCTACACCTTC
CDR3: CASSVIGGTGDRGYTF

size: .
V: TRBV18
J: TRBJ1-2
D: .
DNA: TGTGCCAGCTCACCTACAGGGCCCGCTCCCACCCAGGGGGGCTACACCTTC
CDR3: CASSPTGPAPTQGGYTF

size: .
V: TRBV19
J: TRBJ1-2
D: .
DNA: TGTGCCAGTAGTATAACCTTAGGACAGAACTATGGCTACACCTTC
CDR3: CASSITLGQNYGYTF

size: .
V: TRBV5-1
J: TRBJ2-1
D: .
DNA: TGCGCCAGCAGCTCACAGGGAGTCAACTACAATGAGCAGTTCTTC
CDR3: CASSSQGVNYNEQFF

size: .
V: TRBV29-1
J: TRBJ2-5
D: TRBD2
DNA: TGCAGCGTTGGTAGCGGGAGTTACGAGACCCAGTACTTC
CDR3: CSVGSGSYETQYF

size: once
V: TRBV18
J: TRBJ1-5
D: TRBD1
DNA: TGTGCCAGCTCTTCCGGGACAGCCGGGGAGCCCCAGCATTTT
CDR3: CASSSGTAGEPQHF

size: .
V: TRBV5-1
J: TRBJ1-6
D: .
DNA: TGCGCCAGCAGCCTTACAGGAAATTCACCCCTCCACTTT
CDR3: CASSLTGNSPLHF

size: few
V: TRBV30
J: TRBJ2-1
D: .
DNA: .
CDR3: CAWSEVGSGAFGFF

size: .
V: TRBV6-5
J: TRBJ1-2
D: .
DNA: TGTGCCAGCAGTTACGGGAGTACCTATGGCTACACCTTC
CDR3: CASSYGSTYGYTF

size: .
V: TRBV2
J: TRBJ2-7
D: TRBD2
DNA: TGTGCCAGCAGAGTAGCGGGGGCCTACGAGCAGTACTTC
CDR3: CASRVAGAYEQYF

size: .
V: TRBV30
J: TRBJ2-7
D: TRBD1
DNA: TGTGCCTGGAGCCAGGGGGCATTTTACGAGCAGTACTTC
CDR3: CAWSQGAFYEQYF

size: .
V: TRBV7-2
J: TRBJ1-1
D: .
DNA: TGTGCCAGCAGATGGGAGCTGGCGTCTGAAGCTTTCTTT
CDR3: CASRWELASEAFF

size: .
V: TRBV15
J: TRBJ1-2
D: .
DNA: TGTGCCACCGGGAGGGCGACACCGGTGGATGGCTACACCTTC
CDR3: CATGRATPVDGYTF

size: .
V: TRBV14
J: TRBJ2-4
D: TRBD2
DNA: TGTGCCAGCAGCCAAGGGGGTTCTTGGAAGGGGACTAGCGGGGGAAACATTCAGTACTTC
CDR3: CASSQGGSWKGTSGGNIQYF

size: .
V: TRBV6-5
J: TRBJ2-5
D: TRBD1
DNA: TGTGCCAGCAGTCTTAACAGGGGGCCTATAGAGACCCAGTACTTC
CDR3: CASSLNRGPIETQYF

size: .
V: TRBV29-1
J: TRBJ1-2
D: .
DNA: TGCAGCGTTGAGTCTAACAGGGTCTATGGCTACACCTTC
CDR3: CSVESNRVYGYTF

size: once
V: TRBV6-5
J: TRBJ2-7
D: .
DNA: TGTGCCAGCAGTCGGGGTCTGGTAACCTACGAGCAGTACTTC
CDR3: CASSRGLVTYEQYF

size: .
V: TRBV6-5
J: TRBJ2-7
D: TRBD1
DNA: TGTGCCAGCAGAAATGGACAGGGGGGTTACGAGCAGTACTTC
CDR3: CASRNGQGGYEQYF

size: .
V: TRBV18
J: TRBJ2-3
D: TRBD2
DNA: TGTGCCAGCTCACCAAGACTAGCGGACCCCGTAGATACGCAGTATTTT
CDR3: CASSPRLADPVDTQYF

size: .
V: TRBV12-3/TRBV12-4
J: TRBJ1-1
D: TRBD1
DNA: TGTGCCAGCAGTTCCGGACAGGGATTGCGGGCTTTCTTT
CDR3: CASSSGQGLRAFF

size: .
V: TRBV9
J: TRBJ1-2
D: .
DNA: TGTGCCAGCAGCCCCCAAAGTAGTGTGGGCTACACCTTC
CDR3: CASSPQSSVGYTF

size: .
V: TRBV29-1
J: TRBJ1-2
D: TRBD1
DNA: TGCAGCGGCGGGGACGCAGGGGGCAGTTATGGCTACACCTTC
CDR3: CSGGDAGGSYGYTF

size: .
V: TRBV3-1/TRBV3-2
J: TRBJ2-3
D: TRBD1
DNA: TGTGCCAGCAGCCATGGGGACAGGGCTGTCGATACGCAGTATTTT
CDR3: CASSHGDRAVDTQYF

size: .
V: TRBV18
J: TRBJ2-5
D: .
DNA: TGTGCCAGCTCACCAGAGGTTCAAAAGACCCAGTACTTC
CDR3: CASSPEVQKTQYF

size: .
V: TRBV2
J: TRBJ1-5
D: .
DNA: TGTGCCAGCAGAAGGGCGGCGGGTAGCAATCAGCCCCAGCATTTT
CDR3: CASRRAAGSNQPQHF

size: .
V: TRBV4-3
J: TRBJ2-1
D: TRBD2
DNA: TGCGCCAGCAGCCAAGCCCCTAGCGGGAGCTCCTACAATGAGCAGTTCTTC
CDR3: CASSQAPSGSSYNEQFF

size: .
V: TRBV30
J: TRBJ1-3
D: TRBD1
DNA: TGTGCCTGGGGACAGGGTACTTCGAGCTCTGGAAACACCATATATTTT
CDR3: CAWGQGTSSSGNTIYF

size: .
V: TRBV10-3
J: TRBJ1-5
D: .
DNA: TGTGCCATACAGGGATATAGCAATCAGCCCCAGCATTTT
CDR3: CAIQGYSNQPQHF

size: .
V: TRBV4-1
J: TRBJ2-7
D: TRBD2
DNA: TGCGCCAGCAGCCAAGGGCTAGCGGGCTACGAGCAGTACTTC
CDR3: CASSQGLAGYEQYF

size: .
V: TRBV7-9
J: TRBJ2-5
D: TRBD2
DNA: TGTGCCAGCAGCTTAGGCTTGGCCAGCGGGAGGAGTGGAGAGACCCAGTACTTC
CDR3: CASSLGLASGRSGETQYF

size: .
V: TRBV30
J: TRBJ1-1
D: .
DNA: TGTGCCTGGAGAGAGATCGAAGCTTTCTTT
CDR3: CAWREIEAFF

size: .
V: TRBV19
J: TRBJ1-5
D: TRBD1
DNA: TGTGCCAGTAGGACCTTGTGGACAGGGGATAATCAGCCCCAGCATTTT
CDR3: CASRTLWTGDNQPQHF

size: .
V: TRBV5-4
J: TRBJ1-2
D: .
DNA: TGTGCCAGCAGCTTGGCTATGGGACTGCCTTATGGCTACACCTTC
CDR3: CASSLAMGLPYGYTF

size: .
V: TRBV6-5
J: TRBJ2-2
D: .
DNA: TGTGCCAGCAGTTACTCGAGGGTTCTAGTCACCGGGGAGCTGTTTTTT
CDR3: CASSYSRVLVTGELFF

size: once
V: TRBV6-5
J: TRBJ1-2
D: .
DNA: TGTGCCAGCATTCCTACTGAGAGGGTGAGCTATGGCTACACCTTC
CDR3: CASIPTERVSYGYTF

size: few
V: TRBV10-1
J: TRBJ2-2
D: .
DNA: TGCGCCAGCAGTGAGGCAGGTTCAACCGGGGAGCTGTTTTTT
CDR3: CASSEAGSTGELFF

size: once
V: TRBV25-1
J: TRBJ1-1
D: TRBD1
DNA: TGTGCCAGCATTCCGAAGGGGGCGCGGACTGAAGCTTTCTTT
CDR3: CASIPKGARTEAFF

size: .
V: TRBV19
J: TRBJ2-5
D: TRBD1
DNA: TGTGCCAGTAGTATGCCCGGGACAGGGGGCGAGACCCAGTACTTC
CDR3: CASSMPGTGGETQYF

size: .
V: TRBV13
J: TRBJ1-2
D: .
DNA: TGTGCCAGCAGCTCAGCGCTCGTTAGGGGGTTGGGGGGCTACACCTTC
CDR3: CASSSALVRGLGGYTF

size: once
V: TRBV5-6
J: TRBJ1-5
D: TRBD1
DNA: TGTGCCAGCAGCCTGACAGGGAACAATCAGCCCCAGCATTTT
CDR3: CASSLTGNNQPQHF

size: .
V: TRBV7-2
J: TRBJ2-7
D: .
DNA: TGTGCCAGCAGCCTTAGAAACTCCTACGAGCAGTACTTC
CDR3: CASSLRNSYEQYF

size: .
V: TRBV7-3
J: TRBJ2-3
D: .
DNA: TGTGCCAGCAGCCCCCAGTCACGAGATACGCAGTATTTT
CDR3: CASSPQSRDTQYF

size: .
V: TRBV27
J: TRBJ2-5
D: TRBD1
DNA: TGTGCCAGCAGTCGGGACAGATCCCCCGAGACCCAGTACTTC
CDR3: CASSRDRSPETQYF

size: .
V: TRBV20-1
J: TRBJ2-5
D: .
DNA: TGCAGTGCTAGTCCATTGGAGAGACAAGAGACCCAGTACTTC
CDR3: CSASPLERQETQYF

size: .
V: TRBV6-5
J: TRBJ1-1
D: .
DNA: TGTTCAACCTTAGGGGACACTGAAGCTTTCTTT
CDR3: CSTLGDTEAFF

size: .
V: TRBV7-2
J: TRBJ2-1
D: TRBD2
DNA: TGTGCCAGCAGCTTAACGAGGGAGGGCATCAATGAGCAGTTCTTC
CDR3: CASSLTREGINEQFF

size: .
V: TRBV5-6
J: TRBJ2-1
D: .
DNA: TGTGCCAGCAGCGGCGGGACAGCTCATCGGTTCTTC
CDR3: CASSGGTAHRFF